This is a list of T cell receptor beta chains from one sample in a study of somatic mutations in cytotoxic T cells in rheumatoid arthritis. Produced via immunoSEQ multiplex PCR; TCRdb's table is partial and in-frame only. The repertoire holds some 14,000 clones, with 65% to 80% as singletons. The sample consisted of CD8+ T cells sorted from blood. The source of these receptors is an adult with rheumatoid arthritis. The CDR3 runs from the conserved cysteine through the conserved F or W. A D gene is named only where the DNA matches it firmly. Clone size is stated in some rows and not others, as once, few, many or a class when expanded.

D gene,J gene,clone size,V gene,CDR3 DNA,CDR3 protein
NA,TRBJ1-6,NA,TRBV13,TGTGCCAGCAGCTTAGGCTATCGGACGCTCAATTCACCCCTCCACTTT,CASSLGYRTLNSPLHF
NA,TRBJ2-2,NA,TRBV1,TGCACCAGCAGCCGCGGACTAGCGGGAGGATCGTTCAGGGAGCTGTTTTTT,CTSSRGLAGGSFRELFF
NA,TRBJ1-5,few,TRBV5-8,TGTGCCAGCAGCCTCGGTCAGCCCCAGCATTTT,CASSLGQPQHF
NA,TRBJ1-6,few,TRBV4-2,TGTGCCAGCTGGGCGGGGGGAGGTTCACCCCTCCACTTT,CASWAGGGSPLHF
NA,TRBJ1-6,NA,TRBV2,TGTGCCAGCAGTGGGTTGGTCTCCTATAATTCACCCCTCCACTTT,CASSGLVSYNSPLHF
NA,TRBJ2-7,NA,TRBV18,TGTGCCAGCTCACCACCGGTCCCCTTCTCCTACGAGCAGTACTTC,CASSPPVPFSYEQYF
NA,TRBJ2-7,few,TRBV7-9,TGTGCCAGCAGCTTAGCGGAGACCTACGAGCAGTACTTC,CASSLAETYEQYF
TRBD1,TRBJ1-1,NA,TRBV5-4,TGTGCCAGCAGCCCTGGGACAGGGGCCCATCTACTTGAAGCTTTCTTT,CASSPGTGAHLLEAFF
TRBD2,TRBJ2-1,NA,TRBV29-1,TGCAGCGTTGAGCTAGCGGGAGGGTCCTCTTACAATGAGCAGTTCTTC,CSVELAGGSSYNEQFF
NA,TRBJ2-7,NA,TRBV27,TGTGCCAGCAGTTTTGGAGGGCCGTCCTACGAGCAGTACTTC,CASSFGGPSYEQYF
NA,TRBJ2-2,once,TRBV11-2,TGTGCCAGCAGCCTCCTAGACGGTGCTCACACCGGGGAGCTGTTTTTT,CASSLLDGAHTGELFF
TRBD2,TRBJ2-1,NA,TRBV7-2,TGTGCCAGCAGCCCTAACTCAGGGAGGGACAATGAGCAGTTCTTC,CASSPNSGRDNEQFF
NA,TRBJ2-2,NA,TRBV10-3,TGTGCCATCAGTGACCCCCAGAACACCGGGGAGCTGTTTTTT,CAISDPQNTGELFF
NA,TRBJ2-1,NA,TRBV7-9,TGTGCCAGCAGCTTAGACGCAGGGAATGAGCAGTTCTTC,CASSLDAGNEQFF
TRBD1,TRBJ2-7,NA,TRBV9,TGTGCCAGCAGCGCCAGACAGGGGTACCACGAGCAGTACTTC,CASSARQGYHEQYF
TRBD2,TRBJ2-7,NA,TRBV11-2,TGTGCCAGCAGCGCTACTAGCGGGGGTCCCCACGAGCAGTACTTC,CASSATSGGPHEQYF
TRBD1,TRBJ2-1,NA,TRBV11-3,TGTGCCAGCAGCCTCATAAGCACCGGGACAGGGTACTCCTACAATGAGCAGTTCTTC,CASSLISTGTGYSYNEQFF
NA,TRBJ2-1,NA,TRBV11-2,TGTGCCAGCAGCCAGTGGGGTAGGCCCAATGATGAGCAGTTCTTC,CASSQWGRPNDEQFF
NA,TRBJ2-5,once,TRBV7-9,TGTGCCAGCAGCCCTCCGGCCCTCACATCGGAGGCCCAGTACTTC,CASSPPALTSEAQYF
NA,TRBJ2-2,NA,TRBV6-1,TGTGCCAGCATTCCCCCCGCGCACGGGGAGCTGTTTTTT,CASIPPAHGELFF
NA,TRBJ2-1,NA,TRBV5-1,TGCGCCAGCAGGGCGGACGGTTTCCCTTTTGAGCAGTTCTTC,CASRADGFPFEQFF
NA,TRBJ2-7,NA,TRBV10-3,TGTGCCATACAATTAGCGGAGGCCTACGAGCAGTACTTC,CAIQLAEAYEQYF
NA,TRBJ2-5,NA,TRBV19,TGTGCCAGTAGTGTGACTAGGGGGGTTGAGACCCAGTACTTC,CASSVTRGVETQYF
TRBD1,TRBJ2-5,NA,TRBV6-5,TGTGCCAGCAGTGCCTTAACAGGGGGCGGAGAGACCCAGTACTTC,CASSALTGGGETQYF
NA,TRBJ1-1,NA,TRBV2,TGTGCCAGCATGGTCGGGGGGCCGGCAGCTTTCTTT,CASMVGGPAAFF
TRBD2,TRBJ2-3,once,TRBV5-4,TGTGCCAGCAGCTTGGCTCGCGGGAGTAGAGATACGCAGTATTTT,CASSLARGSRDTQYF
TRBD2,TRBJ2-7,NA,TRBV7-2,TGTGCCAGCAGCTATGCTAGCGGGAGAACTTACGAGCAGTACTTC,CASSYASGRTYEQYF
NA,TRBJ1-6,NA,TRBV6-4,TGTGCCAGCAGTGAGGGGTCGGAGTGGCCCCTCCACTTT,CASSEGSEWPLHF
NA,TRBJ2-7,NA,TRBV2,TGTGCCAGCAGTGTGACCGAATCTAGCACCTACCCCTCCTACGAGCAGTACTTC,CASSVTESSTYPSYEQYF
NA,TRBJ1-1,NA,TRBV29-1,TGCAGCGTTGTAGAACGGAACACTGAAGCTTTCTTT,CSVVERNTEAFF
TRBD2,TRBJ2-7,NA,TRBV2,TGTGCCAAAGAACTAGCGGGGTCCTACGAGCAGTACTTC,CAKELAGSYEQYF
NA,TRBJ2-2,NA,TRBV7-9,TGTGCCAGCAGCTTCGAGCATCGCGGGGAGCTGTTTTTT,CASSFEHRGELFF
NA,TRBJ1-1,NA,TRBV4-1,TGCGCCAGCAGCCCGACCCACACAGCGGCTTTGAACACTGAAGCTTTCTTT,CASSPTHTAALNTEAFF
NA,TRBJ2-7,NA,TRBV4-1,TGCGCCAGCAGTCCCGACATCTCCTACGAGCAGTACTTC,CASSPDISYEQYF
NA,TRBJ1-1,few,TRBV7-8,TGTGCCAGCAGCCTTCGGGACACTGAAGCTTTCTTT,CASSLRDTEAFF
NA,TRBJ1-1,medium-sized,TRBV4-1,TGCGCCAGCAGCCAAGCAGCAAGCCAAGCTTTCTTT,CASSQAASQAFF
NA,TRBJ2-7,NA,TRBV14,TGTGCCAGCAGCTCCTCCTACGAGCAGTACTTC,CASSSSYEQYF
TRBD2,TRBJ2-7,NA,TRBV4-1,TGCGCCAGCAGCCAACAGACTAGCGGGAGGTACTACGAGCAGTACTTC,CASSQQTSGRYYEQYF
NA,TRBJ1-1,once,TRBV28,TGTGCCAGCAGTTTACAGATATACACTGAAGCTTTCTTT,CASSLQIYTEAFF
NA,TRBJ2-7,NA,TRBV5-4,TGTGCCAGCAGTTTGGGCGGCAGCGGCTTACTTTCCTACGAGCAGTACTTC,CASSLGGSGLLSYEQYF
TRBD2,TRBJ2-3,few,TRBV19,TGTGCCAGTAGTATTGGCGGGAGTTTTACAGATACGCAGTATTTT,CASSIGGSFTDTQYF
NA,TRBJ2-2,NA,TRBV6-1,TGTGCCAGCAAGCACGAGAACACCGGGGAGCTGTTTTTT,CASKHENTGELFF
TRBD1,TRBJ1-6,NA,TRBV6-5,TGTGCCAGCAGGAAGGGACAGGGGTTTAATTCACCCCTCCACTTT,CASRKGQGFNSPLHF
TRBD2,TRBJ2-3,NA,TRBV5-4,TGTGCCAGCAGCTTCAACTTGGAGGGACTAGCAACGCAGTATTTT,CASSFNLEGLATQYF
NA,TRBJ1-2,NA,TRBV13,TGTGCCAGCAGCTTAGGCAGGGGAGGGTATGGCTACACCTTC,CASSLGRGGYGYTF
NA,TRBJ1-5,few,TRBV25-1,TGTGCCAGGGCCAGGGTCAAGAAGGATCAGCCCCAGCATTTT,CARARVKKDQPQHF
TRBD2,TRBJ2-1,NA,TRBV6-6,TGTGCCAGCAGTTCCGTTACTAGCGATCGGGAGCAGTTCTTC,CASSSVTSDREQFF
NA,TRBJ2-1,NA,TRBV6-5,TGTGCCAGCAGTTATCTATCCTACAATGAGCAGTTCTTC,CASSYLSYNEQFF
NA,TRBJ1-5,NA,TRBV2,TGTGCCAGCAGATCAGCGGACAGCAGCACATATAGCAATCAGCCCCAGCATTTT,CASRSADSSTYSNQPQHF
NA,TRBJ2-1,NA,TRBV7-9,TGTGCCAGCAGCTTATCGGTCCAGGAGCAGTTCTTC,CASSLSVQEQFF
NA,TRBJ2-3,once,TRBV15,TGTGCCACCAGCAGCGCATTTAAAAGCACAGATACGCAGTATTTT,CATSSAFKSTDTQYF
TRBD1,TRBJ2-5,NA,TRBV5-1,TGCGCCAGCAGCTTGGAGGGACAGTTTTTCCAAGAGACCCAGTACTTC,CASSLEGQFFQETQYF
NA,TRBJ1-2,few,TRBV28,TGTGCCAGCAGTTCAACAGTTAACTATGGCTACACCTTC,CASSSTVNYGYTF
NA,TRBJ1-1,medium-sized,TRBV5-1,TGCGCCAGCAGCTTGGAAGGGTATGTTGAAGCTGAAGCTTTCTTT,CASSLEGYVEAEAFF
NA,TRBJ1-5,NA,TRBV9,TGTGCCAGCAGCGCGTGGGACGGCCAAAATCAGCCCCAGCATTTT,CASSAWDGQNQPQHF
NA,TRBJ1-1,few,TRBV29-1,TGCAGCGTACACGACACCGACACTGAAGCTTTCTTT,CSVHDTDTEAFF